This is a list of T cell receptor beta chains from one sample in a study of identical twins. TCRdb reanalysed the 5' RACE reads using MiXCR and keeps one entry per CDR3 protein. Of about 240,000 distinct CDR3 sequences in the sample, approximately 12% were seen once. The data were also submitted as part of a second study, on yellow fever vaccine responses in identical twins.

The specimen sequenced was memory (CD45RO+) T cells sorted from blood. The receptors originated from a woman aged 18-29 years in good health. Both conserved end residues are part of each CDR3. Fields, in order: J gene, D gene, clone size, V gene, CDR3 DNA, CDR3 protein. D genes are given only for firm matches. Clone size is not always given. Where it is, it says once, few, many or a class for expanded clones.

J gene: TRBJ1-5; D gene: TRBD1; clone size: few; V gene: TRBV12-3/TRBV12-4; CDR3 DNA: TGTGCCAGCAGTTTCCGACAGGGTGGTCAGCCCCAGCATTTT; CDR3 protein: CASSFRQGGQPQHF
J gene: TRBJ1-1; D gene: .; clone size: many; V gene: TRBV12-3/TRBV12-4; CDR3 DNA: TGTGCCAGCAGTCCCGCCAGGGGTGCTTGGATAACTGAAGCTTTCTTT; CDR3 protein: CASSPARGAWITEAFF
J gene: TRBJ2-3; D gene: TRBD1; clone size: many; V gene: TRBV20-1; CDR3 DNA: TGCAGTGCTAGGCGCTCCGACAGGGTTACACAGTATTTT; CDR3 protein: CSARRSDRVTQYF
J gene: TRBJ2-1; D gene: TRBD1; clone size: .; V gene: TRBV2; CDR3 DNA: TGTGCCAGCAAACCAGGGACAGCTATTGAGCAGTTCTTC; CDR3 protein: CASKPGTAIEQFF
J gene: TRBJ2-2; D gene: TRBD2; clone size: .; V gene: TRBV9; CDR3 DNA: TGTGCCAGCAGCGCGAGGACTAGCGGGGTGAACACCGGGGAGCTGTTTTTT; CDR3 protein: CASSARTSGVNTGELFF
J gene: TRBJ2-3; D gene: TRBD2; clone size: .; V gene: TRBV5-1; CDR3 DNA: TGCGCCAGCAGCTTGGCCCGGGTTAGCGGGAGGGGCACAGATACGCAGTATTTT; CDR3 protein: CASSLARVSGRGTDTQYF
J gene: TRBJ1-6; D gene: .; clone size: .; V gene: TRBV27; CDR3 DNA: TGTGCCAGCAGCCCCTCCCGGGACGGCTTTTCACCCCTCCACTTT; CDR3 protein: CASSPSRDGFSPLHF
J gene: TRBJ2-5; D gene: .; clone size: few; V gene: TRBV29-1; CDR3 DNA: TGCAGCGTTGGATCCGTTCAAGAGACCCAGTACTTC; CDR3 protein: CSVGSVQETQYF
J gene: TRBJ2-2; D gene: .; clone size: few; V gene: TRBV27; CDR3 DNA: TGTGCCAGCACCGGTTCCCGTGGGAAGCGCGGGGAGCTGTTTTTT; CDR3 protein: CASTGSRGKRGELFF
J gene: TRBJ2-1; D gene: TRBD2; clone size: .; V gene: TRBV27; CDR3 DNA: TGTGCCAGCAGTACACAACTAGCGGGGGGGCCTGGTGAGCAGTTCTTC; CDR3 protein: CASSTQLAGGPGEQFF
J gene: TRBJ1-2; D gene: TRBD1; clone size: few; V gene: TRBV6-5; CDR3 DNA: TGTGCCAGCATTCCCGGGACAGGGGGCGGCTACACCTTC; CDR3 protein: CASIPGTGGGYTF
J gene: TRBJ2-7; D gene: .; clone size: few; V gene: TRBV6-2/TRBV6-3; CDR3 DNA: TGTGCCAGCAGTTACCCCGGAATCTACGAGCAGTACTTC; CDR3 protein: CASSYPGIYEQYF
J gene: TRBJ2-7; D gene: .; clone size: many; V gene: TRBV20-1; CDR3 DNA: TGCAGTGCTAAAAACACCTACGAGCAGTACTTC; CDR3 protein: CSAKNTYEQYF
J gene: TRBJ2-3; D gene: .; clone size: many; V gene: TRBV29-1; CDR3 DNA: TGCAGCGTTGAAGGCCACAGCACAGATACGCAGTATTTT; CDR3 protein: CSVEGHSTDTQYF
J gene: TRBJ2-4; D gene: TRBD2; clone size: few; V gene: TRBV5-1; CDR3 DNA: TGCGCCAGCAGCTTGAGGGCACCGGGTCAGGGAGCGGGGTCCGGCCAAAACATTCAGTACTTC; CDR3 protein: CASSLRAPGQGAGSGQNIQYF
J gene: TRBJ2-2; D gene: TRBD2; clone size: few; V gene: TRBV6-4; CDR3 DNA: TGTGCCAGCAGTGCCCGACTAGCGGGAGGGCCGAGCACCGGGGAGCTGTTTTTT; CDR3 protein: CASSARLAGGPSTGELFF
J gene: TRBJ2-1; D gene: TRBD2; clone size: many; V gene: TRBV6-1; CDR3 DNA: TGTGCCAGCAGCCCCAAGCGGACTAGCGTGGATGAGCAGTTCTTC; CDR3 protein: CASSPKRTSVDEQFF
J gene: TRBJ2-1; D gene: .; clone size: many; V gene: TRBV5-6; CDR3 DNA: TGTGCCAGCAGATCCAAGGGTGAGCAGTTCTTC; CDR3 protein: CASRSKGEQFF
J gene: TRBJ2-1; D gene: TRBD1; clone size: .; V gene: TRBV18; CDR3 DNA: TGTGCCAGCTCACCACCGGGGACAGGGGATGAGCAGTTCTTC; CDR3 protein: CASSPPGTGDEQFF
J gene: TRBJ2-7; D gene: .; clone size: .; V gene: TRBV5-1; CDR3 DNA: TGCGCCAGCAGCTTGGTCCGACAGCTCCACTTC; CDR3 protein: CASSLVRQLHF
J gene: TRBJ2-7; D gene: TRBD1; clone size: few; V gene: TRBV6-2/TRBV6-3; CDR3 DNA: TGTGCCAGCATCTTTGACAGGGCCACTTCGTCCGAGCAGTACTTC; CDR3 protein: CASIFDRATSSEQYF
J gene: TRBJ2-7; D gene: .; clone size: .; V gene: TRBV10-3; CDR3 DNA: TGTGCCATCAGTGAGAGGACTGACCCCTACGAGCAGTACTTC; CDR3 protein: CAISERTDPYEQYF
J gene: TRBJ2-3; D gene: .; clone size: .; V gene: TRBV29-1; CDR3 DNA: TGCAGCGCCTCCGACAGAACCGGGGCAGATACGCAGTATTTT; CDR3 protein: CSASDRTGADTQYF
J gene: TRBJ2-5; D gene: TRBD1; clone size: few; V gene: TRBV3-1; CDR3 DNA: TGTGCCAGCAGCCATAGCGCCAGGGGGTCCCAGTACTTC; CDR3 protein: CASSHSARGSQYF
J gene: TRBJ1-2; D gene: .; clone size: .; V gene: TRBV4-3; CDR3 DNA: TGCGCCAGCAGCCCCCACGGGACGAAATATGGCTACACCTTC; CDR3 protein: CASSPHGTKYGYTF
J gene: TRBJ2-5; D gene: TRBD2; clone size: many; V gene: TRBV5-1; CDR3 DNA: TGCGCCAGCAGCTTGGATCGGGGGGGCCGAGAGACCCAGTACTTC; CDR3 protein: CASSLDRGGRETQYF
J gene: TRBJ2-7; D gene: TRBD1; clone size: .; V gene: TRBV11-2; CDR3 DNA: TGTGCCAGCACCGAAGCCGGGACAGGACCCTACGAGCAGTACTTC; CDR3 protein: CASTEAGTGPYEQYF
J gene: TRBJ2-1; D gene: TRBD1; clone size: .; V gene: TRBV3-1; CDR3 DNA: TGTGCCTGCAGCCAAGATCTGTCAGGGGGCCCTACAACCAATGAGCAGTTCTTC; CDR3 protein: CACSQDLSGGPTTNEQFF
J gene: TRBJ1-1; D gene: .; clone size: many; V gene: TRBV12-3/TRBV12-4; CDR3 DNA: TGTGCCAGCAGCCCCCGGACGGCGAACACTGAAGCTTTCTTT; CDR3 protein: CASSPRTANTEAFF
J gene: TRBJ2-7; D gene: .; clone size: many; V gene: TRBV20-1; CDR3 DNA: TGCAGTGCTAGAGACCCCCAGGGGTACCACGAGCAGTACTTC; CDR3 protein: CSARDPQGYHEQYF
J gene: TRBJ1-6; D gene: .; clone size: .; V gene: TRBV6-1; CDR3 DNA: TGTGCCAGCAGACCAATAATAACTAATTCACCCCTCCACTTT; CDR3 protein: CASRPIITNSPLHF
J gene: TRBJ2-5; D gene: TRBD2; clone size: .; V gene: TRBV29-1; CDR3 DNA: TGCAGCGTTTCTAGCGGGAGCGGAGAGACCCAGTACTTC; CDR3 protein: CSVSSGSGETQYF
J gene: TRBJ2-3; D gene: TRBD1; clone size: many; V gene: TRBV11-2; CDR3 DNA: TGTGCCAGCAGCCCCGGGACCAGACAGGGAGATACGCAGTATTTT; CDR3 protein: CASSPGTRQGDTQYF
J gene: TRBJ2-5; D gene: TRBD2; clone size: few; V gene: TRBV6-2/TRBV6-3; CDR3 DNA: TGTGCCAGCAGTGGACTAGCGGGGGAGTCCCGGGAGACCCAGTACTTC; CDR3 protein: CASSGLAGESRETQYF
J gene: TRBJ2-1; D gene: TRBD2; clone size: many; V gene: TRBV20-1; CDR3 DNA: TGCAGTGCTAGAGTCGCGGGAGATGAGCAGTTCTTC; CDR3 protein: CSARVAGDEQFF
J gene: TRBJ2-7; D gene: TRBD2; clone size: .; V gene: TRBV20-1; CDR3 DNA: TGCAGTGCCTTGGGACTAGCTGGTCGTTACGAGCAGTACTTC; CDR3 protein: CSALGLAGRYEQYF
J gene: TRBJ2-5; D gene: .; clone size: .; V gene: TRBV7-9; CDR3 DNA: TGTGCCAGCAGCATAATGAAGGCCGGCGAGACCCAGTACTTC; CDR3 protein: CASSIMKAGETQYF
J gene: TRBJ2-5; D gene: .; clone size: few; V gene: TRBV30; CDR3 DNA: TGTGCCTGGAGAGACTTTAGCGAAGCCCAGTACTTC; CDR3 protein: CAWRDFSEAQYF
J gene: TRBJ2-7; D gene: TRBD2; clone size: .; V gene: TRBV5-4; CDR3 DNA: TGTGCCAGCAGCGGGACTAGCGGGAGCACTTTTTACGAGCAGTACTTC; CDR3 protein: CASSGTSGSTFYEQYF
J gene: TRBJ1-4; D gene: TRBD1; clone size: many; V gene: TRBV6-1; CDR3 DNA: TGTGCCAGCAGCAACAGGGGTATTAATGAAAAACTGTTTTTT; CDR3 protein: CASSNRGINEKLFF
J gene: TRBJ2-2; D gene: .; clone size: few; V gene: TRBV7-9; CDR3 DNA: TGTGCCAGCAGCTTAGCCCTCTTCGGAGGGGAGCTGTTTTTT; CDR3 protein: CASSLALFGGELFF
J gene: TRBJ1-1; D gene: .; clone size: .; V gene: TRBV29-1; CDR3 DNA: TGCAGCGTTGAACGGAGCACTGAAGCTTTCTTT; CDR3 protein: CSVERSTEAFF
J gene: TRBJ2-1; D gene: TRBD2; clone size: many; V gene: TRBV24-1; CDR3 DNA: TGTGCCACCAGTGATAGGACTAGCGGGGTTGCTGAGCAGTTCTTC; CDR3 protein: CATSDRTSGVAEQFF
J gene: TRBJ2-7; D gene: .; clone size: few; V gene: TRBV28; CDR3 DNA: TGTGCCAGCAGTGGGGGTGTTTGGGGGGGGACAAGCAAACTCTACGAGCAGTACTTC; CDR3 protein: CASSGGVWGGTSKLYEQYF
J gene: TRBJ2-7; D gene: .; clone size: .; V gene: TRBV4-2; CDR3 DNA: TGTGCCAGCAGCCATGCCCTAGAGGTTGGGACGTTTAGCGAGCAGTACTTC; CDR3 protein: CASSHALEVGTFSEQYF
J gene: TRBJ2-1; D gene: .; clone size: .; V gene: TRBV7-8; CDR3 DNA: TGTGCCAGCAGCTTAGTAGCAGCCTACAATGAGCAGTTCTTC; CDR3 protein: CASSLVAAYNEQFF
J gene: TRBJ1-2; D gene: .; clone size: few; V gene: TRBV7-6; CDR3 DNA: TGTGCCAGCAGCTCTCAGGGGAGTTCTAACTATGGCTACACCTTC; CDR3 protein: CASSSQGSSNYGYTF
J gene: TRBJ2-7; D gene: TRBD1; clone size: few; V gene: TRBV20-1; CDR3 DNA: TGCAGTGCTAGTGGGGACAGGGGGTTTACCTACGAGCAGTACTTC; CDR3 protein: CSASGDRGFTYEQYF
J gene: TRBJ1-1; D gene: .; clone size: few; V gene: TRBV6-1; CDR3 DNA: TGTGCCAGCAGTGAGTTTGGGGCTCCCGACGGCACTGAAGCTTTCTTT; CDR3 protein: CASSEFGAPDGTEAFF
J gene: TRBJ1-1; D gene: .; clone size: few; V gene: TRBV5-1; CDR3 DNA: TGCGCCAGCAGCTTGGCCGATAGGAACACTGAAGCTTTCTTT; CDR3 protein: CASSLADRNTEAFF
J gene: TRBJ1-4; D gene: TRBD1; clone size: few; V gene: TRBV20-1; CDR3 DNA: TGCAGTGCTACGGGACAGGGAGGGGAAAAACTGTTTTTT; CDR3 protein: CSATGQGGEKLFF
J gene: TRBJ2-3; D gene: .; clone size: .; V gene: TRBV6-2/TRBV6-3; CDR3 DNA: TGTGCCAGCAGGAGTCGGGATACGCAGTATTTT; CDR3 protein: CASRSRDTQYF
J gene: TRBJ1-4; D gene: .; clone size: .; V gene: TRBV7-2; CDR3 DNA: TGTGCCAGCAGCTTAGTCAGGGCAACTAATGAAAAACTGTTTTTT; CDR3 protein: CASSLVRATNEKLFF
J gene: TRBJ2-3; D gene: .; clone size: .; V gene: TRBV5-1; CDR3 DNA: TGCGCCAGCAGCTTTGCACCAACTCAGTCAGATACGCAGTATTTT; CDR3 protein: CASSFAPTQSDTQYF